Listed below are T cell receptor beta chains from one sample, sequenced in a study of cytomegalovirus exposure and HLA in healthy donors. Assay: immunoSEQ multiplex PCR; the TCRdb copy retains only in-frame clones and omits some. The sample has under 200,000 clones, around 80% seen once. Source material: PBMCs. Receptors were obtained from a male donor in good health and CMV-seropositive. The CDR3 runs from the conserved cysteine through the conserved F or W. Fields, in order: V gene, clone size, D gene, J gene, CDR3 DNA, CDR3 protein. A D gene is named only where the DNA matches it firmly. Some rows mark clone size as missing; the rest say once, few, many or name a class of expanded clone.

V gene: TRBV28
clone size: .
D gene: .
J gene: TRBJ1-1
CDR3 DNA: TGTGCCAGCAGTTACCCCTGGGGGGCGGGAGTTGACACTGAAGCTTTCTTT
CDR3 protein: CASSYPWGAGVDTEAFF

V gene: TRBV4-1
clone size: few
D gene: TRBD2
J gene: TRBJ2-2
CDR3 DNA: TGCGCCAGCAGCCAGAACCTTCTAGCGGCCTCAGGCGGGGAGCTGTTTTTT
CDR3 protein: CASSQNLLAASGGELFF

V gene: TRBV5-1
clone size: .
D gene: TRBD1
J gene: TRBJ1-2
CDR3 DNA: TGCGCCAGCAGTACGGGACAGGGCGTTGACTATGGCTACACCTTC
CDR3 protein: CASSTGQGVDYGYTF

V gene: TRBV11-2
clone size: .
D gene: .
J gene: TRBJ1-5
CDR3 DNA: TGTGCCAGCAGCACCCTACAGGCCCGCAATCAGCCCCAGCATTTT
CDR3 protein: CASSTLQARNQPQHF

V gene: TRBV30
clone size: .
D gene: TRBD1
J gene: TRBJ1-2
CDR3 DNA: TGTGCCTGGAGTGCCGGGACAGCCTATGGCTACACCTTC
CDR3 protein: CAWSAGTAYGYTF

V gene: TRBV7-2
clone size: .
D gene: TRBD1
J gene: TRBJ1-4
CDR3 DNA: TGTGCCAGCAGCTTAGGTGGGACAGCTAATGAAAAACTGTTTTTT
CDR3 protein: CASSLGGTANEKLFF

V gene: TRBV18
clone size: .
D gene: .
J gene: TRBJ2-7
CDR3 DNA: TGTGCCAGCTCACAGCTCGACAGTGGGGGGTACGAGCAGTACTTC
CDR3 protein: CASSQLDSGGYEQYF

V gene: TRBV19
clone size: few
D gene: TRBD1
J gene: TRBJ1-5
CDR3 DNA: TGTGCCAGTAGTTTTAGGTTGGGACAGGGGAAAAATCAGCCCCAGCATTTT
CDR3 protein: CASSFRLGQGKNQPQHF

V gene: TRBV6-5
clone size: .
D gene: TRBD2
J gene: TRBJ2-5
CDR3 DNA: TGTGCCAGCAGTTATAGAGTAGCGGGCGGGGGTTGGTCCCAGTACTTC
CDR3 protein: CASSYRVAGGGWSQYF

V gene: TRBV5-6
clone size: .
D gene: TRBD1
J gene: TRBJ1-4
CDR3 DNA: TGTGCCAGCAGCTCGCTTAGGGACAGAACTAATGAAAAACTGTTTTTT
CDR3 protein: CASSSLRDRTNEKLFF

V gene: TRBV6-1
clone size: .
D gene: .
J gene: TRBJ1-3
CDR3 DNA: TGTGCCAGCAGCCTTGAGCCGGGCTCTGGAAACACCATATATTTT
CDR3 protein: CASSLEPGSGNTIYF

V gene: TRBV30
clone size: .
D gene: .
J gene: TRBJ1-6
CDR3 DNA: TGTGCCTGGAGTGCGAGCGGGGCCTCACCCCTCCACTTT
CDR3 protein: CAWSASGASPLHF

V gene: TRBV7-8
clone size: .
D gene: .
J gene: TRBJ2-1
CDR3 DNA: TGTGCCAGCCAACCAGGGAAAGGGGGCTACAATGAGCAGTTCTTC
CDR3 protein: CASQPGKGGYNEQFF

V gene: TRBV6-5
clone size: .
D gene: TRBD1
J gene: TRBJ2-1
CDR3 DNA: TGTGCCAGCAGCCGGACAGGGTTTAACGACAATGAGCAGTTCTTC
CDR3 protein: CASSRTGFNDNEQFF

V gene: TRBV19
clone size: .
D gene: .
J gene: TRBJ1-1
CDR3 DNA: TGTGCCAGTAGTATGAGAGAGAACACTGAAGCTTTCTTT
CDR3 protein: CASSMRENTEAFF

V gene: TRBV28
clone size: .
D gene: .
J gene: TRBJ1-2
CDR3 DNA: TGTGCCAGCAGCCTAGAGGACAGTAACTATGGCTACACCTTC
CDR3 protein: CASSLEDSNYGYTF

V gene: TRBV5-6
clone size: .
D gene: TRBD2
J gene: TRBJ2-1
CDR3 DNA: TGTGCCAGCAGCTTGGCCCTTCTTAGCGGGGGGAATCACTTAAATGAGCAGTTCTTC
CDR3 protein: CASSLALLSGGNHLNEQFF

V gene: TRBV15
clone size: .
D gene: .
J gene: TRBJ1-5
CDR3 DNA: TGTGCCACCAGCCTTAGACAGACTAATCAGCCCCAGCATTTT
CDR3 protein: CATSLRQTNQPQHF

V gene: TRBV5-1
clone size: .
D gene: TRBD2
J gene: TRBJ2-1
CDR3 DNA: TGCGCCAGCAGCCCCGGGACTAGCGGGAGGAACAATGAGCAGTTCTTC
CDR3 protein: CASSPGTSGRNNEQFF

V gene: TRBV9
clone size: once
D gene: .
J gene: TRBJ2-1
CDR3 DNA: TGTGCCAGCAGCCTGACGGGAAGCTCCTACAATGAGCAGTTCTTC
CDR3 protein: CASSLTGSSYNEQFF

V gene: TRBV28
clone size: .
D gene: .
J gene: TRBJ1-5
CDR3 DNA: TGTGCCAGCAAATCGCCCGGGCAGCCCCAGCATTTT
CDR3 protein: CASKSPGQPQHF

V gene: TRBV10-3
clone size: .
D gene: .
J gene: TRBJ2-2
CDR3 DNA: TGTGCCATCGGCAGCGGAACGAACACCGGGGAGCTGTTTTTT
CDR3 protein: CAIGSGTNTGELFF

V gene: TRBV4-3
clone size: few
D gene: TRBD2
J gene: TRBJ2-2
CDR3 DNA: TGCGCCAGCAGCCAAGTAGGACTAGCGGTACTCACCGGGGAGCTGTTTTTT
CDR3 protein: CASSQVGLAVLTGELFF

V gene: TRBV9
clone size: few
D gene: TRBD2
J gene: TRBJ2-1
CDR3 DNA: TGTGCCAGCAGCGTAGCCGGACTAGCGGGAGTCTATGAGCAGTTCTTC
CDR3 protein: CASSVAGLAGVYEQFF

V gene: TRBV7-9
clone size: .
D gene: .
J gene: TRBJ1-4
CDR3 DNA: TGTGCCTCCTTGAGGGGGACTAATGAAAAACTGTTTTTT
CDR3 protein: CASLRGTNEKLFF

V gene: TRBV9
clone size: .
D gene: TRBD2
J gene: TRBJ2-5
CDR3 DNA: TGTGCCAGCAGCGCCCACGTGGGGGCGGGGGGCTGGCAAGAGACCCAGTACTTC
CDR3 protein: CASSAHVGAGGWQETQYF

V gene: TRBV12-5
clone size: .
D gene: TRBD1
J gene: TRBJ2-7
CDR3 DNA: TGTGCTAGTGGTTTGTGGACAGGGGGGACCTACGAGCAGTACTTC
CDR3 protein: CASGLWTGGTYEQYF

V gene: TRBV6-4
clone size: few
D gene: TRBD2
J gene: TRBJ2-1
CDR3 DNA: TGTGCCAGCAGTCCCGGGACTAGCGGGGGGGCGAAAAGGAATGAGCAGTTCTTC
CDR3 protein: CASSPGTSGGAKRNEQFF

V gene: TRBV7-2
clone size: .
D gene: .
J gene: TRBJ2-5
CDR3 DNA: TGTGCCAGCAGCTTAAGGGGGGGATTGGGGGGTTTACAAGAGACCCAGTACTTC
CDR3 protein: CASSLRGGLGGLQETQYF

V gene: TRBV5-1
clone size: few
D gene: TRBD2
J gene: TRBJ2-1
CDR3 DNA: TGCGCCAGCAGCTCCACCCCTCTAGCGGGAGGGCCTGAGCAGTTCTTC
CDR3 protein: CASSSTPLAGGPEQFF

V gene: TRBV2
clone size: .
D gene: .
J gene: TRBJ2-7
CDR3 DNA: TGTGCCAGCAGGGAATGGGGGGCCTACGAGCAGTACTTC
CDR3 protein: CASREWGAYEQYF

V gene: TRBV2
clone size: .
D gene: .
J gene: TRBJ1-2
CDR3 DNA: TGTGCCAGCAGCAGGGGAGAACTCTATGGCTACACCTTC
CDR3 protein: CASSRGELYGYTF

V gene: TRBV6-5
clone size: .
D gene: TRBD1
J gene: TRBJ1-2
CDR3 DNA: TGTGCCAGCAGGACGACAGGGGCGGGCTATGGCTACACCTTC
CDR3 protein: CASRTTGAGYGYTF

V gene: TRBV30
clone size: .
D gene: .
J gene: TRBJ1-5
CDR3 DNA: TGTGCCTGGAGTTCCCGGGGGGGCAATCAGCCCCAGCATTTT
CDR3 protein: CAWSSRGGNQPQHF

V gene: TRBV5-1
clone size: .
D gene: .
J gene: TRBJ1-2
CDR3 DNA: TGCGCCAGCAGCTCCGGCCACAGTGTTGGCTATGGCTACACCTTC
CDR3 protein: CASSSGHSVGYGYTF

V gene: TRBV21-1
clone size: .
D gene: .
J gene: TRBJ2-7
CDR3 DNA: TGTGCCAGCCCCAGGGCGAGGGAGCAGTACTTC
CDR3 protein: CASPRAREQYF

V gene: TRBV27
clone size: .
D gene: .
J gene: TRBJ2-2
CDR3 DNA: TGTGCCAGCAGTTGGTCTAGAGGCGGGGAGCTGTTTTTT
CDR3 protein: CASSWSRGGELFF

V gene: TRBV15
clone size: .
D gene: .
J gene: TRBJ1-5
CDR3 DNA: TGTGCCACCAGCAGGGGTGGGTCAGGATCACAGCCCCAGCATTTT
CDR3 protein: CATSRGGSGSQPQHF

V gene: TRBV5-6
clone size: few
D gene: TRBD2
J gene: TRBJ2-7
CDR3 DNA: TGTGCCAGCAGCAAAGGACTAGCTTTACGGACCCTTCTGTACGAGCAGTACTTC
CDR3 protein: CASSKGLALRTLLYEQYF

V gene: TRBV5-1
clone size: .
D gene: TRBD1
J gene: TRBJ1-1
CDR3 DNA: TGCGCCAGCAGCCTTGGACAGGGAGGCACTGAAGCTTTCTTT
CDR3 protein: CASSLGQGGTEAFF

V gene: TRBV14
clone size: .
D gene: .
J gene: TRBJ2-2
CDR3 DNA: TGTGCCAGCAGCTCTACTGACATTGGTAGGACCGGGGAGCTGTTTTTT
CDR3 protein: CASSSTDIGRTGELFF

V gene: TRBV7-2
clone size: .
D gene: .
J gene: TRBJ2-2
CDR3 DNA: TGTGCCAGCAGCTTAGGGGGCTTTACCGGGGAGCTGTTTTTT
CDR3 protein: CASSLGGFTGELFF